This T cell receptor beta chain was sequenced for a study of Ad26.COV2.S vaccination and SARS-CoV-2 variants. Study context: This donor came from the COV1001 trial of Ad26.COV2.S. The study, taken as a whole, reports: Vaccinees showed greater spike-specific TCR breadth than placebo recipients. Following vaccination, spike-specific CD8+ and CD4+ T cell responses reportedly exhibited substantial breadth.

Produced via immunoSEQ multiplex PCR; TCRdb's table is partial and in-frame only. The sample has 350,000 to 450,000 clones, 70% to 90% seen once; the top ten hold 1.9%. CDR3 length equals 15 residues. The V gene lost 7 bases and the J gene lost 3 bases, with 16 bases spanning the gap. CDR1 is LGHNT, CDR2 FRNRAP, per germline. Treatment specified: 19 received Ad26.COV2.S at low or high dose, single or two shots; about 5 received placebo; per-sample allocation not given. Sample collection was performed on day 63 after the first vaccine or placebo injection. Donation was by an adult aged 18-55 years who was in Boston. Comments on this clone: Its antigen is unidentified.

The chain employs TRBV12-5 and TRBJ2-1; a weak D match, TRBD1 (6 bases). The sample here was peripheral blood, taken in a trial of Ad26.COV2.S vaccine versus placebo. This clonotype originated in a person between 18 and 59 years old who received the Ad26.COV2.S COVID-19 vaccine or a placebo. The CDR3 protein is CASALSPDSYNEQFF. As DNA, the CDR3 is TGTGCTAGTGCGTTAAGCCCGGACAGCTACAATGAGCAGTTCTTC.